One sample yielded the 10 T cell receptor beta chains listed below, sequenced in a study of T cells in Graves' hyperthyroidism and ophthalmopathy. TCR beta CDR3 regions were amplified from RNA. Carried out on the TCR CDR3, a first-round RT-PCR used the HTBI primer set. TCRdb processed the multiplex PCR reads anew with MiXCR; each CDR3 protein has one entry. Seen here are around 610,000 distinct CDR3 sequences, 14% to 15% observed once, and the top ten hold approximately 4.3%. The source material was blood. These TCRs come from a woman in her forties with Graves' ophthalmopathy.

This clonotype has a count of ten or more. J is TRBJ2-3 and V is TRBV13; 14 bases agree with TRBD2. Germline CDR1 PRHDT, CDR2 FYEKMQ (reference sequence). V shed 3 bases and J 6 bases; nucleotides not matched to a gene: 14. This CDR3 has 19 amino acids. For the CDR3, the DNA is TGTGCCAGCAGCTTTGCAACAGAACCGGGACTAGCGGGAGTGGATACGCAGTATTTT. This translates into CASSFATEPGLAGVDTQYF. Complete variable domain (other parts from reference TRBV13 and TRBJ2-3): AAGVIQSPRHLIKEKRETATLKCYPIPRHDTVYWYQQGPGQDPQFLISFYEKMQSDKGSIPDRFSAQQFSDYHSELNMSSLELGDSALYFCASSFATEPGLAGVDTQYFGPGTRLTVL.

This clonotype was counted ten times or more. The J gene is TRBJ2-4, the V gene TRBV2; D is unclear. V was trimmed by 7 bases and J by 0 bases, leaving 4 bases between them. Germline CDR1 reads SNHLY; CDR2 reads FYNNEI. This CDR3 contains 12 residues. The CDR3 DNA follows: TGTGCCAGCAACAGAGCCAAAAACATTCAGTACTTC. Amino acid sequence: CASNRAKNIQYF.

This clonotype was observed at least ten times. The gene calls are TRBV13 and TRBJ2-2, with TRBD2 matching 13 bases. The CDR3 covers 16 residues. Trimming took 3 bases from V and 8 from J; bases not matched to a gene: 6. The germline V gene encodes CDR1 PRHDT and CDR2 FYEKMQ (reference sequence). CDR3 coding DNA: TGTGCCAGCAGCTTCCGACTAGCGGGAGGATCGGGGGAGCTGTTTTTT. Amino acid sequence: CASSFRLAGGSGELFF. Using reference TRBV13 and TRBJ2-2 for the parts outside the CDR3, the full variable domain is AAGVIQSPRHLIKEKRETATLKCYPIPRHDTVYWYQQGPGQDPQFLISFYEKMQSDKGSIPDRFSAQQFSDYHSELNMSSLELGDSALYFCASSFRLAGGSGELFFGEGSRLTVL.

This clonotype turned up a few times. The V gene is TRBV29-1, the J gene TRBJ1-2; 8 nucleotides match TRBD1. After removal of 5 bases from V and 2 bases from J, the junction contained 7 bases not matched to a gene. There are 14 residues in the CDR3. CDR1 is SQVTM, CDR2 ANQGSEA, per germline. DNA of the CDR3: TGCAGCGTTCCTTCCCGACAGGGGAACTATGGCTACACCTTC. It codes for CSVPSRQGNYGYTF.

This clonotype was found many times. CDR3 in amino acids: CASSSWAGQPQHF. DNA of the CDR3: TGTGCCAGCAGTTCGTGGGCAGGACAGCCCCAGCATTTT. This chain links TRBV6-2 or TRBV6-3 with TRBJ1-5; D gene ambiguous. CDR3 length equals 13 residues. Trimming pared 4 bases from V and 7 bases from J, leaving 11 bases between. CDR1 is MNHEY and CDR2 is SVGEGT in the germline V gene.

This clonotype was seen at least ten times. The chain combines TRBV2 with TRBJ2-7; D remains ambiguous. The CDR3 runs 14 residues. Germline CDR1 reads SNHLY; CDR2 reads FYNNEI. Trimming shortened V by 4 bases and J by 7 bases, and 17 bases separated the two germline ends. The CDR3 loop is CASSASLNFREQYF. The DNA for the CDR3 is TGTGCCAGCAGTGCTTCGCTCAATTTTCGGGAGCAGTACTTC.

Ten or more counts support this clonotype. CDR3 in DNA: TGTGCCAGCAGCCAAGAATGGAGCAATGAGCAGTTCTTC. Residues: CASSQEWSNEQFF. This chain uses TRBV3-1 with TRBJ2-1; D ambiguous. The CDR3 runs 13 residues. Germline lookup yields CDR1 LGHDT and CDR2 YNNKEL (reference sequence). The germline V and J ends were trimmed by 0 bases and 6 bases, with 6 bases remaining between them.

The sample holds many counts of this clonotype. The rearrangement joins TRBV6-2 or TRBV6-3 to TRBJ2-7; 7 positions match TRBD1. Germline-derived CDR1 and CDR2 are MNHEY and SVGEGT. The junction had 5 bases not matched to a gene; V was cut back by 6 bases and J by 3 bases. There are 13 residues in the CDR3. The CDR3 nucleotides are TGTGCCAGCAGACGGGACAGCCTCTACGAGCAGTACTTC. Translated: CASRRDSLYEQYF.

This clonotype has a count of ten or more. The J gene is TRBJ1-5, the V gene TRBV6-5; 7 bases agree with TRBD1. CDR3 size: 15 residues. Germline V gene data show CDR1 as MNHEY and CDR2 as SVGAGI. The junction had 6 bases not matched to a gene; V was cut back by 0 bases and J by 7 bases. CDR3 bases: TGTGCCAGCAGTTACTCACAGGGGTTGTCGCAGCCCCAGCATTTT. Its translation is CASSYSQGLSQPQHF.

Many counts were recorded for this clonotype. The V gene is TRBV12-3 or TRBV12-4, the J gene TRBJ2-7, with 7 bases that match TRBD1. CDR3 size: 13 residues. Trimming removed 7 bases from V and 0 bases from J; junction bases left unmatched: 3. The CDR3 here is CASTGQDSYEQYF. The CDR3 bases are TGTGCCAGCACCGGACAGGACTCCTACGAGCAGTACTTC.